Below are 11 T cell receptor beta chains sequenced from a single sample in a study of monozygotic twins with inflammatory bowel disease. With the 5' RACE reads reprocessed, TCRdb shows one record per CDR3 protein and no DNA. The repertoire table contains 150,000 or so distinct CDR3 sequences. Sequenced sample: blood. The receptors were sampled from a human donor with ulcerative colitis or Crohn's disease, or a healthy co-twin of an affected twin (not recorded which).

This rearrangement joins TRBV7-6 to TRBJ2-2. The CDR3 has 16 amino acids. CDR1 SGHVS and CDR2 FNYEAQ come from the germline V gene. The CDR3 sequence: CASSLNWAANTGELFF. The full variable domain, completed using reference TRBV7-6 and TRBJ2-2, is GAGVSQSPRYKVTKRGQDVALRCDPISGHVSLYWYRQALGQGPEFLTYFNYEAQQDKSGLPNDRFSAERPEGSISTLTIQRTEQRDSAMYRCASSLNWAANTGELFFGEGSRLTVL.

The chain is built from TRBV6-5 and TRBJ2-1. This CDR3 comprises 16 residues. Germline CDR1 is MNHEY and CDR2 is SVGAGI. CDR3 region: CASSYSGGEGLNEQFF.

This chain connects TRBV10-3 to TRBJ1-2; TCRdb's D call of TRBD1 is untestable without DNA. CDR1 is ENHRY, CDR2 SYGVKD, per germline. CDR3 length: 14 amino acids. CDR3 region: CAISDPKVGGGYTF.

The chain employs TRBV5-1 and TRBJ2-1; without DNA, the TCRdb call of TRBD1 cannot be checked. This CDR3 has 14 residues. The germline gives CDR1 SGHRS, CDR2 YFSETQ. The CDR3 sequence is CASSFTGRDNEQFF.

V gene TRBV11-2 combines with J gene TRBJ2-5; no DNA is available, so the TRBD1 call from TCRdb remains unchecked. The germline gives CDR1 SGHAT, CDR2 FQNNGV. CDR3 length equals 13 residues. The CDR3 spells CASSFGGVETQYF. The whole variable domain, filled in from reference TRBV11-2 and TRBJ2-5, reads EAGVAQSPRYKIIEKRQSVAFWCNPISGHATLYWYQQILGQGPKLLIQFQNNGVVDDSQLPKDRFSAERLKGVDSTLKIQPAKLEDSAVYLCASSFGGVETQYFGPGTRLLVL.

The chain is built from TRBV9 and TRBJ1-2; absent DNA, TCRdb's TRBD1 call cannot be checked. CDR3 size: 15 residues. Germline V gives CDR1 SGDLS, CDR2 YYNGEE. This CDR3 is CASSARTGVYYGYTF.

The V call is TRBV11-2, the J call TRBJ2-1; the D call from TCRdb, TRBD1, cannot be confirmed without DNA. CDR3 length equals 13 residues. CDR1 and CDR2 from the germline V gene are SGHAT and FQNNGV. CDR3 amino acids: CASRSALSNEQFF.

The chain links TRBV6-1 to TRBJ1-1. CDR1 is MNHNS, CDR2 SASEGT, per germline. The CDR3 sequence is 16 residues long. The CDR3 is CASSEPGWGPRTEAFF.

The V gene is TRBV7-2, the J gene TRBJ2-7. This CDR3 region has 15 residues. CDR1 and CDR2 (germline): SGHTA, FQGNSA. CDR3: CASSLVLAWSYEQYF.

The V call is TRBV7-2, the J call TRBJ2-1; TCRdb's D call, TRBD1, is unchecked because there is no DNA. CDR3 length: 14 residues. CDR1 SGHTA and CDR2 FQGNSA come from the germline V gene. The CDR3 protein is CASTQISGGREQFF.

The rearrangement links TRBV7-8 to TRBJ2-4; TCRdb indicates TRBD1, and absent DNA this call remains unverified. The V gene's germline CDR1 is SGHVS and CDR2 FQNEAQ. The CDR3 loop spans 14 amino acids. The CDR3 spells CASSPQGVKNIQYF.